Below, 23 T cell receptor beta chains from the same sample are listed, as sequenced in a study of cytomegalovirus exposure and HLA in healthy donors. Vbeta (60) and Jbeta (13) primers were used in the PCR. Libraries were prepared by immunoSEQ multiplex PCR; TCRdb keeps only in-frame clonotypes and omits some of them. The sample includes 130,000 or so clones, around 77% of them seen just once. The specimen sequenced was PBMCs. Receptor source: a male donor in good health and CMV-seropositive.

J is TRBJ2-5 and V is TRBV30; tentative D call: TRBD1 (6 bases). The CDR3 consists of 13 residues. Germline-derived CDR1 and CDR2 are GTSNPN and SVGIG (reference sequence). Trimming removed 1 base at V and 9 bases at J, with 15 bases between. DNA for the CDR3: TGTGCCTGGAGTGGTCAACCGAGGGGGTCCCAGTACTTC. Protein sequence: CAWSGQPRGSQYF.

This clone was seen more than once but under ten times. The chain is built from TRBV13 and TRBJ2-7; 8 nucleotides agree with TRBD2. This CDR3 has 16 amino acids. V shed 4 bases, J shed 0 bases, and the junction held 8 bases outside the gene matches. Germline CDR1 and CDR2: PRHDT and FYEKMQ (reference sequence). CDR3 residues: CASSSLGGGSSYEQYF. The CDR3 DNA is TGTGCCAGCAGCTCCCTGGGCGGGGGGAGCTCCTACGAGCAGTACTTC. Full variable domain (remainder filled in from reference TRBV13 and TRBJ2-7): AAGVIQSPRHLIKEKRETATLKCYPIPRHDTVYWYQQGPGQDPQFLISFYEKMQSDKGSIPDRFSAQQFSDYHSELNMSSLELGDSALYFCASSSLGGGSSYEQYFGPGTRLTVT.

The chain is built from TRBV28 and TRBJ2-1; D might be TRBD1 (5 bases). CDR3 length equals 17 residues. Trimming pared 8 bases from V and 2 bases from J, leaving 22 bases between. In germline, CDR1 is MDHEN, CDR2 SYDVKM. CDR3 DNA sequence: TGTGCCAGCCGTCGACGCGGAGCAGGGCGCCCCTACAATGAGCAGTTCTTC. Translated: CASRRRGAGRPYNEQFF. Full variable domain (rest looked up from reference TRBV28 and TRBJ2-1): DVKVTQSSRYLVKRTGEKVFLECVQDMDHENMFWYRQDPGLGLRLIYFSYDVKMKEKGDIPEGYSVSREKKERFSLILESASTNQTSMYLCASRRRGAGRPYNEQFFGPGTRLTVL.

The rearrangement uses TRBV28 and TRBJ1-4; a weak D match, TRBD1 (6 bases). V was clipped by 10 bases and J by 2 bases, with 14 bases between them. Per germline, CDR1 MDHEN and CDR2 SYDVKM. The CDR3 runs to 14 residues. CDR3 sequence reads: CATQGGATNEKLFF. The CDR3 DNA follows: TGTGCCACCCAAGGGGGGGCTACTAATGAAAAACTGTTTTTT.

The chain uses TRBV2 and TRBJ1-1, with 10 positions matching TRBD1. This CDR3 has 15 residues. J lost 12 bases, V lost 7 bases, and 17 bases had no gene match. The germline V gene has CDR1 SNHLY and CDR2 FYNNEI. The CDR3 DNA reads TGTGCCAGCACCAGAGCCGGGACAGGGGTCGGTTTTACTTTCTTT. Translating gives CASTRAGTGVGFTFF.

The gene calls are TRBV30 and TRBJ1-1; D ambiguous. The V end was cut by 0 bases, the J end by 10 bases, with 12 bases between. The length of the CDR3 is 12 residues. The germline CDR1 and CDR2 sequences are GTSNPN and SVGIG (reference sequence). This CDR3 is CAWSVGEGPAFF. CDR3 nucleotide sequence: TGTGCCTGGAGTGTTGGGGAGGGCCCAGCTTTCTTT.

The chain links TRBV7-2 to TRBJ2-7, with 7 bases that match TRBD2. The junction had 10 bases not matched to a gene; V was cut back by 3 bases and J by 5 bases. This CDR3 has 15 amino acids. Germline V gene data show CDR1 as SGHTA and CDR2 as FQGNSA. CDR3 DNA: TGTGCCAGCAGCTTCTCACTAGCGTTAACCGACGAGCAGTACTTC. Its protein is CASSFSLALTDEQYF.

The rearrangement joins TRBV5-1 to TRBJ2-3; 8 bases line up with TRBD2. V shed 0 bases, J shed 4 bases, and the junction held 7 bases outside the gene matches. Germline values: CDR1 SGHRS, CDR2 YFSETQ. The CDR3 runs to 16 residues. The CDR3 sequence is CASSLGVAGLSDTQYF. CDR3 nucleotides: TGCGCCAGCAGCTTGGGAGTAGCGGGATTGTCAGATACGCAGTATTTT.

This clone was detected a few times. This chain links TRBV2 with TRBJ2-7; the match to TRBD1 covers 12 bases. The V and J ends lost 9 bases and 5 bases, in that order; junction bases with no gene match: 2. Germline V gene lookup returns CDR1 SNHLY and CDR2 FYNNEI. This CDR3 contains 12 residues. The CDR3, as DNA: TGTGCCAGTGGGACAGGGGGCGACGAGCAGTACTTC. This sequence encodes CASGTGGDEQYF.

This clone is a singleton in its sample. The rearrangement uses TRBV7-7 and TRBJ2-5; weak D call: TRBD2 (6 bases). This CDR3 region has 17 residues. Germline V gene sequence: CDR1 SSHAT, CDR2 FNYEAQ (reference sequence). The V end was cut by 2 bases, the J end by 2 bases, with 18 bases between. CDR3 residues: CASSLRSSRGYQETQYF. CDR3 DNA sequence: TGTGCCAGCAGCTTACGTTCTTCGCGGGGATATCAAGAGACCCAGTACTTC. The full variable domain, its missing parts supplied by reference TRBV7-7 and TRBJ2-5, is GAGVSQSPRYKVTKRGQDVTLRCDPISSHATLYWYQQALGQGPEFLTYFNYEAQPDKSGLPSDRFSAERPEGSISTLTIQRTEQRDSAMYRCASSLRSSRGYQETQYFGPGTRLLVL.

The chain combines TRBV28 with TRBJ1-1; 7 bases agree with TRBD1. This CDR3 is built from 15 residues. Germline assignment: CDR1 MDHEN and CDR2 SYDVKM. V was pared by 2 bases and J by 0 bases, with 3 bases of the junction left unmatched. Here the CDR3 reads CASSLTGVMNTEAFF. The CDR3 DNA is TGTGCCAGCAGTTTAACAGGGGTTATGAACACTGAAGCTTTCTTT.

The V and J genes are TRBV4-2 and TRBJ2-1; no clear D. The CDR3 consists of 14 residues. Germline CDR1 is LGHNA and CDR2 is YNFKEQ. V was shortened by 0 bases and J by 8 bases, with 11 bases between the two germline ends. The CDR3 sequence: CASSQDSENHEQFF. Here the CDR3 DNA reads TGTGCCAGCAGCCAAGATTCGGAGAATCATGAGCAGTTCTTC.

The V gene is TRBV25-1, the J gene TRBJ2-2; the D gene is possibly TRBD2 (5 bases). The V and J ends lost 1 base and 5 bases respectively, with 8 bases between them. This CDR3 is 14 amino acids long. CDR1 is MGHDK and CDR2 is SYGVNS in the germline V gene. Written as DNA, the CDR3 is TGTGCCAGCAGTGAATTGGGAGATACCGGGGAGCTGTTTTTT. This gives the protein CASSELGDTGELFF.

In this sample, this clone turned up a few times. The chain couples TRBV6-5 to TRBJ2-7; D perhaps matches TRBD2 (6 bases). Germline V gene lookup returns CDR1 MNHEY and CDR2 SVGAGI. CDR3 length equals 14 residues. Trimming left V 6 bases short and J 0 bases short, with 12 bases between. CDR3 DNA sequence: TGTGCCAGCAGAGACGGGAGTATCTCCTACGAGCAGTACTTC. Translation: CASRDGSISYEQYF.

For the CDR3, the DNA is TGTGCCAGCAGCTTAGCGGGGAGCTCCTACAATGAGCAGTTCTTC. This sequence encodes CASSLAGSSYNEQFF. V and J are TRBV7-2 and TRBJ2-1, with D possibly matching TRBD2 (5 bases). V lost 0 bases, J lost 0 bases, and 6 bases lay in between. The V gene's germline CDR1 is SGHTA and CDR2 FQGNSA. The CDR3 has 15 amino acids.

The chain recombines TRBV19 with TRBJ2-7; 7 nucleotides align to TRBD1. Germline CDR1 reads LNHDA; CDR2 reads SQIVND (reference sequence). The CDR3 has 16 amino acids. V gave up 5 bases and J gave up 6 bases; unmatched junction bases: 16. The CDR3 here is CASSLHRGPLLSEQYF. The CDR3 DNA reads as TGTGCCAGTAGTCTCCACAGGGGCCCTCTCCTTTCCGAGCAGTACTTC.

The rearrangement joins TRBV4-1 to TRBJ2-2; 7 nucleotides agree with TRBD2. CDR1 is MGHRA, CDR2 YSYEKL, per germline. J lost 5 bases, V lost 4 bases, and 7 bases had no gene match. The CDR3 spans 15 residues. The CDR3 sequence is CASSPRDYGTGELFF. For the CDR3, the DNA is TGCGCCAGCAGCCCCCGGGACTATGGAACCGGGGAGCTGTTTTTT.

The CDR3 sequence: CASHVAGEERELFF. The CDR3, as DNA: TGTGCCAGTCACGTAGCGGGAGAAGAGAGGGAGCTGTTTTTT. The chain is built from TRBV28 and TRBJ2-2; 9 bases map to TRBD2. V shed 9 bases and J 9 bases; nucleotides not matched to a gene: 11. CDR3 length: 14 amino acids. Germline CDR1 is MDHEN and CDR2 is SYDVKM.

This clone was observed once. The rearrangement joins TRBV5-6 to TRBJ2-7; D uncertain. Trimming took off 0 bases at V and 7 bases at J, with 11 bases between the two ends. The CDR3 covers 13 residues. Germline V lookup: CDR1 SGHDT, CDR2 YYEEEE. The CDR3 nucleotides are TGTGCCAGCAGCTTGGTGGATTCGGGTGAGCAGTACTTC. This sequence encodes CASSLVDSGEQYF.

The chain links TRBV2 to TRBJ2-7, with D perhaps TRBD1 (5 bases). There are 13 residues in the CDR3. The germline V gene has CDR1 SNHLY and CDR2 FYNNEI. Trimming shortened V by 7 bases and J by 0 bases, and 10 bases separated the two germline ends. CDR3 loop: CASKSGLSYEQYF. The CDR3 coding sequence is TGTGCCAGCAAGTCAGGGCTCTCCTACGAGCAGTACTTC.

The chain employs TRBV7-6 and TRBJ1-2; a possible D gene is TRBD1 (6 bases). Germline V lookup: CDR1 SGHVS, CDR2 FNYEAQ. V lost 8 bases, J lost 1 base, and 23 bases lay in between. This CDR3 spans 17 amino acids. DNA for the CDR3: TGTGCCAGCGCCCCGGACAGTTCTCTCTTTTTTAACTATGGCTACACCTTC. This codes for CASAPDSSLFFNYGYTF.

Here the CDR3 reads CASSLAGTGAVEQYF. DNA of the CDR3: TGTGCCAGCAGCTTGGCCGGGACAGGAGCCGTCGAGCAGTACTTC. This chain links TRBV5-6 with TRBJ2-7, with 8 nucleotides matching TRBD1. V shed 0 bases and J 6 bases; nucleotides not matched to a gene: 8. The CDR3 is made up of 15 amino acids. Germline CDR1 SGHDT, CDR2 YYEEEE.

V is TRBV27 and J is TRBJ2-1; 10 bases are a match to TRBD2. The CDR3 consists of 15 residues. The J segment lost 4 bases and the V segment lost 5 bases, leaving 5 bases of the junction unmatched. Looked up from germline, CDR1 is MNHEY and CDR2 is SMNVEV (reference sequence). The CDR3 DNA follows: TGTGCCAGCAGTCTCACTAGCGGGGTTTACAATGAGCAGTTCTTC. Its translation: CASSLTSGVYNEQFF.